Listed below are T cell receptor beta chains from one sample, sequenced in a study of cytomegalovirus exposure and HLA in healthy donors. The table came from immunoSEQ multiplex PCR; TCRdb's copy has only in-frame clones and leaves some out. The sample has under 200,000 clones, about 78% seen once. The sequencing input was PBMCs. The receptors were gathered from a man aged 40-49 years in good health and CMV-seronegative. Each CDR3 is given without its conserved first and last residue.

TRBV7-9	SSSLSLDEQY
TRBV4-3	ASSQDRGAHEKLF
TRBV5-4	ASSLAAEKGALMNTEAF
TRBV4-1	ASSQGGGLAGGGETQY
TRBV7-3	ASSPSDSYNEQF
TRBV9	ASSAASETGELF
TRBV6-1	ASIKQGYYEQY
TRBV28	ASSLTSPYEQY
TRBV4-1	ASSQGGLEKNTEAF
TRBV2	ASSDLDRGTYEQY
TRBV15	AVGRPLGKLF
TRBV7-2	ASSPGQRRTQY
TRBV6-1	ASSFPRPVETQY
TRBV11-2	ASSPEPGNTIY
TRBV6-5	ASTRRGTRTGELF
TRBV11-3	ASSLTSSYEQY
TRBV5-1	ASSLDAGQQETQY
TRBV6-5	ASSSGTGNQPQH
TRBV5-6	ASSLGSDSPLH
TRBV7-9	ASSLGQDQETQY
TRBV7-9	ASRRQEYEQY
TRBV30	AWRLAGGRVGEQY
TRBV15	ATSATRRTGGPRNTGELF
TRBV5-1	ASSLQGIGSGNTIY
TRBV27	ASSLLPGQHEQF
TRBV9	ASSVGGALANEKLF
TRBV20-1	SGIRREKLF
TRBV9	ASSLRTAFSGANVLT
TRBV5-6	ASIVGGTDTQY
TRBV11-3	ASSTYQLGLAGVNEQF
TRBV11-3	ASSLVGLTGELF
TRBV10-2	ASSEGRRQYEQY
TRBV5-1	ASRSGDRGRLGYT
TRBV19	ASLSGSYSNQPQH
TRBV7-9	SSSLMWDSSGNTIY
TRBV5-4	ASSLELQGMGYYGYT
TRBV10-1	ASSGSGLAETDTQY
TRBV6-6	ASSFSGAQY
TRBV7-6	ASSLEGQLNSPLH
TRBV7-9	ASSLAMASYEQY
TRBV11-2	ASSPNTDTQY
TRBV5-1	ASSLGSGGNQPQH
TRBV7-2	ASSLEYWGLAF
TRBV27	ASSLNWRGGLDTGELF
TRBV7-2	ASSPYSSYEQY
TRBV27	ASSKGVDIRGTQY
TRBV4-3	ASSQDPGHNYGYT
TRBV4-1	ASSQDQGSNQPQH
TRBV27	ASRRPGQGSGELF
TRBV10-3	AISESGRMNTEAF
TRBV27	ASSPDRLTSYTEAF
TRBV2	ASKVGGAMLGQPQH
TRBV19	ASTSVRGRDQPQH
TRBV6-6	ASSYEQGYGEQF
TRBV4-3	ASSQESVNTEAF